This T cell receptor beta chain was sequenced for a study of blood T cell repertoires in COVID-19. Measured with immunoSEQ multiplex PCR; TCRdb has only the in-frame clones, and not every one. This sample yields about 410,000 clones, of which 70% to 90% are seen a single time; approximately 1.5% belongs to the top ten. CDR1 and CDR2 (germline): SGHKS, YYEKEE (reference sequence). V shed 2 bases, J shed 3 bases, and the junction held 1 base outside the gene matches. The CDR3 loop spans 14 amino acids. It was during active infection that Seattle patients were enrolled and then longitudinally followed. The receptor comes from a woman between 40 and 50 years old with COVID-19, enrolled during active disease. Input material: peripheral blood. This chain uses TRBV5-5 with TRBJ1-4; 7 bases are shared with TRBD1. As DNA, the CDR3 is TGTGCCAGCAGCTTACAGGGGCCTAATGAAAAACTGTTTTTT. Residues: CASSLQGPNEKLFF. The variable domain in full, with the rest retrieved from reference TRBV5-5 and TRBJ1-4, is DAGVTQSPTHLIKTRGQQVTLRCSPISGHKSVSWYQQVLGQGPQFIFQYYEKEERGRGNFPDRFSARQFPNYSSELNVNALLLGDSALYLCASSLQGPNEKLFFGSGTQLSVL.